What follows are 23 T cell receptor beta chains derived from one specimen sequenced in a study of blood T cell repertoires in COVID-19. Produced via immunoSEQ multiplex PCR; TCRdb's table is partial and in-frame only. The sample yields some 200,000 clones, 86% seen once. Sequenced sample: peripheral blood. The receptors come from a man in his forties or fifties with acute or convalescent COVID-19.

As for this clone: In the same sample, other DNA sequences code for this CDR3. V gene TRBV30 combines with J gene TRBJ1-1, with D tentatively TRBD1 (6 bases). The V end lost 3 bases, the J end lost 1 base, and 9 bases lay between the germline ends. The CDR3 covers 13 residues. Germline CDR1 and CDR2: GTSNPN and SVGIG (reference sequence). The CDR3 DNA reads TGTGCCTGGAGAAAACAGGGGAACACTGAAGCTTTCTTT. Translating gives CAWRKQGNTEAFF.

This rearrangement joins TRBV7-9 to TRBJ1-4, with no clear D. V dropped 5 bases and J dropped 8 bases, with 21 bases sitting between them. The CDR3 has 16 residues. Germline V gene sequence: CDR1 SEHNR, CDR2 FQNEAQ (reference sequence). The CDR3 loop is CASSANQEELWEKLFF. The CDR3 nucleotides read TGTGCCAGCAGCGCAAACCAGGAGGAGCTTTGGGAAAAACTGTTTTTT.

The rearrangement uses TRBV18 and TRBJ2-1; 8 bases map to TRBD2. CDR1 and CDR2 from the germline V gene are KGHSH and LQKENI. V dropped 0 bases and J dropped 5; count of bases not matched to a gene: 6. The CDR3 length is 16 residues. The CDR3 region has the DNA TGTGCCAGCTCACCACCGCTGCGGGGGGACCACAATGAGCAGTTCTTC. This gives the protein CASSPPLRGDHNEQFF. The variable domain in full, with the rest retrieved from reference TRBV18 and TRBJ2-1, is NAGVMQNPRHLVRRRGQEARLRCSPMKGHSHVYWYRQLPEEGLKFMVYLQKENIIDESGMPKERFSAEFPKEGPSILRIQQVVRGDSAAYFCASSPPLRGDHNEQFFGPGTRLTVL.

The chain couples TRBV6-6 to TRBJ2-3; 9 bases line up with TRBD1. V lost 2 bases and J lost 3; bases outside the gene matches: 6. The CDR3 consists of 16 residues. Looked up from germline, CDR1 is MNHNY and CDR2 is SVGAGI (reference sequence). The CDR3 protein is CASSYASGQGTDTQYF. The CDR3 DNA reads TGTGCCAGCAGTTACGCCTCAGGACAGGGGACAGATACGCAGTATTTT.

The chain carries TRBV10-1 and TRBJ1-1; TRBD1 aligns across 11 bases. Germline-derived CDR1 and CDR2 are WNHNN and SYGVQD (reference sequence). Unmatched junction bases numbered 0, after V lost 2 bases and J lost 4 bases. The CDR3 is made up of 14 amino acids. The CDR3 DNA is TGCGCCAGCAGTGAGGGACAGGGGGCCACTGAAGCTTTCTTT. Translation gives CASSEGQGATEAFF.

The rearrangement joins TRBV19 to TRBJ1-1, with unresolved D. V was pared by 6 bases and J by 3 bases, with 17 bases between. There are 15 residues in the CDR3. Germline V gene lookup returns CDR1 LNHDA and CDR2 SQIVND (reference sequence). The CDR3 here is CASSPVGLRDTEAFF. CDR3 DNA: TGTGCCAGTAGCCCGGTGGGGTTGAGGGACACTGAAGCTTTCTTT.

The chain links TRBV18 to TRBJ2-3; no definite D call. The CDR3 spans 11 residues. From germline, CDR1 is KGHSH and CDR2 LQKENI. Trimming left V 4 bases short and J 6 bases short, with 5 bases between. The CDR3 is CASSQRDTQYF. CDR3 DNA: TGTGCCAGCTCACAGCGCGATACGCAGTATTTT. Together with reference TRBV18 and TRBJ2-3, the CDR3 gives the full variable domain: NAGVMQNPRHLVRRRGQEARLRCSPMKGHSHVYWYRQLPEEGLKFMVYLQKENIIDESGMPKERFSAEFPKEGPSILRIQQVVRGDSAAYFCASSQRDTQYFGPGTRLTVL.

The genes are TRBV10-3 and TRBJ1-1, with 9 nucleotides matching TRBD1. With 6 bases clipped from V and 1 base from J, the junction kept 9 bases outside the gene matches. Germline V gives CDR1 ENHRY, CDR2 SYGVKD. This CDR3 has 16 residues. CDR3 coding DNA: TGTGCCATCAGCCTCGGGACAGGGAATGGGAACACTGAAGCTTTCTTT. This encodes CAISLGTGNGNTEAFF.

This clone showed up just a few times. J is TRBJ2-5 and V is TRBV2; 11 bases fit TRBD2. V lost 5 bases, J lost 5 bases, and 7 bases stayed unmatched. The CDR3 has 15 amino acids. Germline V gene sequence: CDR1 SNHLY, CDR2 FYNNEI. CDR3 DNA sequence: TGTGCCAGCAGTTCGCCCCTAGCGGGGGGTGAGACCCAGTACTTC. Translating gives CASSSPLAGGETQYF. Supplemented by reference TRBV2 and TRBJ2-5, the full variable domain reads EPEVTQTPSHQVTQMGQEVILRCVPISNHLYFYWYRQILGQKVEFLVSFYNNEISEKSEIFDDQFSVERPDGSNFTLKIRSTKLEDSAMYFCASSSPLAGGETQYFGPGTRLLVL.

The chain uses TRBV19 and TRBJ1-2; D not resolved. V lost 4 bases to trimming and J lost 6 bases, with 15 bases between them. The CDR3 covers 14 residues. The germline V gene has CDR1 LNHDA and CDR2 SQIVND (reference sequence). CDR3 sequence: CASSTGLKGDGYTF. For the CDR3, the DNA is TGTGCCAGTAGTACCGGACTAAAGGGAGATGGCTACACCTTC.

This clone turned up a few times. In DNA form, the CDR3 reads TGTGCCAGCTCCCAGGAGGGGGAAAAACTGTTTTTT. Translated: CASSQEGEKLFF. This chain uses TRBV18 with TRBJ1-4, with a tentative D call TRBD1 (5 bases). Germline-derived CDR1 and CDR2 are KGHSH and LQKENI. The CDR3 has 12 residues. Trimming cost V 6 bases and J 8 bases, with 10 bases left between them.

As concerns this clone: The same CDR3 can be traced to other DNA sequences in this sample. As DNA, the CDR3 is TGTGCCATCAGAACGGACAGGGGCCCCTACGAGCAGTACTTC. It codes for CAIRTDRGPYEQYF. The chain employs TRBV10-3 and TRBJ2-7; 9 bases are shared with TRBD1. The J segment lost 2 bases and the V segment lost 6 bases, leaving 5 bases of the junction unmatched. Germline CDR1 and CDR2: ENHRY and SYGVKD. This CDR3 comprises 14 residues.

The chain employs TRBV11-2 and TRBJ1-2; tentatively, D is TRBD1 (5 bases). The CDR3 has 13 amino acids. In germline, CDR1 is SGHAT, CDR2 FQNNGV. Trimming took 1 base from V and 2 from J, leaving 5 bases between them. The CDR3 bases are TGTGCCAGCAGCTTAGGACAGAACTATGGCTACACCTTC. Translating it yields CASSLGQNYGYTF.

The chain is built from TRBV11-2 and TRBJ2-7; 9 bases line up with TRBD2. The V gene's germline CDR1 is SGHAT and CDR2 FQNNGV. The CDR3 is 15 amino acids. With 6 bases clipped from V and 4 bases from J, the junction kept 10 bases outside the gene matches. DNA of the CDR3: TGTGCCAGCAGTCCCGCGGGGGGGAGGAGGTACGAGCAGTACTTC. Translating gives CASSPAGGRRYEQYF.

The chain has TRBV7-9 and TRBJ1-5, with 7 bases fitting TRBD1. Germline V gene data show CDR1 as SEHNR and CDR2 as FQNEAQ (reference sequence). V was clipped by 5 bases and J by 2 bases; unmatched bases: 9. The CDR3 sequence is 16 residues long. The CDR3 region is CASSASTGVGNQPQHF. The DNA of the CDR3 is TGTGCCAGCAGCGCCTCCACAGGGGTTGGCAATCAGCCCCAGCATTTT.

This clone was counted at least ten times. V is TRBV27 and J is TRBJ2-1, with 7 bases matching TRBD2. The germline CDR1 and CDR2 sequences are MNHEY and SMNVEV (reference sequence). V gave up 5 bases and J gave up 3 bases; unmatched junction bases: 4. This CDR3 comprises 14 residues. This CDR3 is CASSSLADYNEQFF. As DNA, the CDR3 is TGTGCCAGCAGTAGTCTAGCGGACTACAATGAGCAGTTCTTC.

The CDR3 spells CASSLGGAGEKLFF. The CDR3 DNA reads as TGCGCCAGCAGCTTGGGAGGGGCGGGAGAAAAACTGTTTTTT. The V and J genes are TRBV5-1 and TRBJ1-4; D may be TRBD1 (5 bases). The CDR3 extends over 14 amino acids. With 0 bases removed from V and 8 bases from J, the gap between germline ends came to 11 bases. Germline loops: CDR1 SGHRS, CDR2 YFSETQ.

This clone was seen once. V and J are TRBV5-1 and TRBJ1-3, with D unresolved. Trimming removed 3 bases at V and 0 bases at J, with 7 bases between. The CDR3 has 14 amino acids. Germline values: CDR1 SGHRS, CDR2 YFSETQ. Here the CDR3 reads CASSSGNSGNTIYF. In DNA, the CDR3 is TGCGCCAGCAGCTCTGGCAACTCTGGAAACACCATATATTTT.

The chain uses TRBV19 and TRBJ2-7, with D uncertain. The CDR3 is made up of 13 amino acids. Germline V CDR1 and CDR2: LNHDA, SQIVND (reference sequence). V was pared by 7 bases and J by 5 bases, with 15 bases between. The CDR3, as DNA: TGTGCCAGTACCGGCCCCGGCCGGGACGAGCAGTACTTC. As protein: CASTGPGRDEQYF.

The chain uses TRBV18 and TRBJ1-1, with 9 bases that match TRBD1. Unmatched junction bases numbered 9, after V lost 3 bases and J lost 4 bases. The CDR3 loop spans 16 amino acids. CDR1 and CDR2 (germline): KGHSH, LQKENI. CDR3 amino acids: CASSPGQGRSSTEAFF. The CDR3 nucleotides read TGTGCCAGCTCACCGGGACAGGGTAGATCGAGCACTGAAGCTTTCTTT.

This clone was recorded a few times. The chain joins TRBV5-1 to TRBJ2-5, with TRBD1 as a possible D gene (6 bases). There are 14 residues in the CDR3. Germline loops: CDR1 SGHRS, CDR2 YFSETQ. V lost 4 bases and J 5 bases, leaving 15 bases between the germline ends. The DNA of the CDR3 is TGCGCCAGCAGCCAGTTGACAGGATCGGAGACCCAGTACTTC. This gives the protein CASSQLTGSETQYF.

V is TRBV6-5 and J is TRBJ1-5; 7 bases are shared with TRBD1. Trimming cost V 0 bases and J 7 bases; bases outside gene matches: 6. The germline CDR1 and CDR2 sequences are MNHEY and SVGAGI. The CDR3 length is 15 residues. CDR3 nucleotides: TGTGCCAGCAGTTACTCGAAGGGGGCTGGGCAGCCCCAGCATTTT. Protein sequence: CASSYSKGAGQPQHF.

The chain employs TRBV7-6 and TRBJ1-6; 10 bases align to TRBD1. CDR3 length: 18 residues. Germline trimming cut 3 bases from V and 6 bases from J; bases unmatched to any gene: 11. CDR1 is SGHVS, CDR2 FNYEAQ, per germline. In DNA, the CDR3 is TGTGCCAGCAGCTTCCGACCACCCGGGACAGGGGTTAATTCACCCCTCCACTTT. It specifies CASSFRPPGTGVNSPLHF.